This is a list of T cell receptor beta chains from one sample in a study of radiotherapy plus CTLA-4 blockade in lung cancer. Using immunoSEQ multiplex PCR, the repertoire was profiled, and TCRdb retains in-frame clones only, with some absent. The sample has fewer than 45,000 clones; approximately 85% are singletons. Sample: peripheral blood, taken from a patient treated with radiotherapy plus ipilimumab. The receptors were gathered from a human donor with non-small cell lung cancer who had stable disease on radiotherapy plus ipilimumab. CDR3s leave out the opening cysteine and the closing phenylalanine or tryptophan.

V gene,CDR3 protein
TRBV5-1,ASSGTQGTNTEAF
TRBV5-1,ASRLQAIQETQY
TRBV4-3,ASSQDPHRGDNYGYT
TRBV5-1,ASSVLSGVEYEQY
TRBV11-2,ASSRLAGGREQY
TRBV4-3,ASSQDWDRGQLAGSYEQY
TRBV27,ASSPPLQGTNTEAF
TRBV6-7,ASKSRNTEAF
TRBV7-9,ASSLVLGDSEQY
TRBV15,ATSPRESSYEQY
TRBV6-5,ASRPGQNTEAF
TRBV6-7,ASSYSGSRPRVGAKNIQY
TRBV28,ASSSLIYRTGRDEQY
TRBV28,ASSFRTGDYEQY
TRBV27,ASSLSRTDTQY
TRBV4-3,ASSPRAGVAGYEQY
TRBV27,ASSSSPGSRELF
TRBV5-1,ASSRTGQGRSPLH
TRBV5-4,ASRSGLAGRDEQF
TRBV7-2,ASSLGLHGVEQF
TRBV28,ASTTDRRGFSTQH
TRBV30,AWSVPRANQETQY
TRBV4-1,ASSQLGLAGRETQY
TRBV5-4,ASSPWTGSLNGYT
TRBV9,ASSHTGQAYTDTQY
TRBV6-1,ASSRGWTNEKLF
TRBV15,ATSRDAGNTEAF
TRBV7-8,ASSGTDSYEQY